This TCR beta chain derives from a study of beta chain features in type 1 diabetes. In its sample, this clone was seen a few times. The antigen remains undetermined. J gave up 3 bases and V 3 bases, and 8 bases lay outside the gene matches. CDR3 length: 16 amino acids. From germline, CDR1 is KGHSH and CDR2 LQKENI. A sort by CD45RO/CCR7/CD25/CD127/CD95/CD27 yielded CD4+ naive, central memory, regulatory and stem cell-like memory cells. The purity of all sorted populations exceeded 95%. Overall study results and limits: Researchers caution that PCR might favor shorter templates, equally among patients and controls.

The whole isolated RNA underwent reverse transcription, so sequencing captured expressed TCRB transcripts. The repertoire was sequenced with immunoSEQ multiplex PCR; TCRdb's copy has only in-frame clones and lacks some. This table has under 900,000 clones, under 20% appearing once. What was sequenced was naive CD4+ T cells from blood. V and J are TRBV18 and TRBJ2-3, with 8 bases identical to TRBD2. The TCR originated in a woman aged 18-35 years in good health. The CDR3 sequence is CASSPGPAGDTDTQYF. The CDR3 DNA sequence: TGTGCCAGCTCACCGGGTCCAGCGGGAGATACAGATACGCAGTATTTT.